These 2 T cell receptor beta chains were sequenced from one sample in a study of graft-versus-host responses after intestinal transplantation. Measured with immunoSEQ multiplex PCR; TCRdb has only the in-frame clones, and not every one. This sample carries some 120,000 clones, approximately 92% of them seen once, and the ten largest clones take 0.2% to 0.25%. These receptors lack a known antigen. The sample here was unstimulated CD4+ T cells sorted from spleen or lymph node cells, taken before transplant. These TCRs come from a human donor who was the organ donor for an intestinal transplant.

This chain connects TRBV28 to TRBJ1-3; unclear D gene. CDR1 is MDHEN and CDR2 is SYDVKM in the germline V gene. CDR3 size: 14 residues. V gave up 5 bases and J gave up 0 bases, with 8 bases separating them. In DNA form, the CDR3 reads TGTGCCAGCAGTGCACAGAGCTCTGGAAACACCATATATTTT. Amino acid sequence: CASSAQSSGNTIYF.

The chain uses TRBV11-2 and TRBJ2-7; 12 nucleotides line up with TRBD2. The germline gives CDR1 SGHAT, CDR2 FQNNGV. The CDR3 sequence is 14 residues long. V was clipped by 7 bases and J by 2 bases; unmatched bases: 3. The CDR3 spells CASTASGRAYEQYF. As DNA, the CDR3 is TGTGCCAGCACCGCTAGCGGGAGGGCCTACGAGCAGTACTTC.